This note documents a single T cell receptor (beta chain) sequence. Its specificity is not known. Germline and junction disagree at one end, which may indicate a read error. Via MiXCR, TCRdb re-called the reads, giving one row per CDR3 protein. The sample shows about 830,000 distinct CDR3 sequences, around a third of them seen only once. This sample is part of a study of T cell repertoires in cytomegalovirus infection. The CDR3 loop spans 11 amino acids. Study-wide findings and caveats: Identification of carriers of CMV plus the relevant HLA was performed using cumulative public TCR beta family frequency.

This TCR derives from a human donor in good health (CMV status not recorded). Some clones in this sample may be carry-over from other donors' samples. The specimen comprised cultured CD8+ T cells from PBMCs, sampled from culture after CMV antigen stimulation. This rearrangement joins TRBV12-3 or TRBV12-4 to TRBJ2-7, with D hard to call. The CDR3 region is CASSFSDEQYF. The CDR3 DNA reads TGTGCCAGCAGTTTCTCCGACGAGCAGTACTTC.